This TCR beta chain was identified during a study of early T cells in non-severe SARS-CoV-2 infection. Study-level background: From unsorted whole blood, bulk RNA was sequenced, and the chains remained unpaired.

This clonotype was detected many times. Its antigen is unknown. Points from the study as a whole: There was a bias toward anti-spike CD8 responses in VDJdb matching, which missed private and CD4 specificities.

Individual cDNA molecules were tagged with unique molecular identifiers, the study reported. TCRdb redid the calling of the 5' RACE reads with MiXCR, one entry per CDR3 protein. The sample gives roughly 70,000 distinct CDR3 sequences, roughly an eighth of which show up once; about 1.3% is in the top ten. Germline CDR1 MDHEN, CDR2 SYDVKM. V lost 3 bases and J lost 13, with 7 bases in between. This CDR3 is 11 amino acids long. The sequenced material came from whole blood. The chain recombines TRBV28 with TRBJ1-6; D gene ambiguous. The sequence was collected from an adult who was a healthcare worker with PCR-confirmed SARS-CoV-2 infection or an uninfected control (not recorded which). The CDR3 spells CASSFRDPLHF. CDR3 DNA: TGTGCCAGCAGTTTTAGGGATCCCCTCCACTTT.